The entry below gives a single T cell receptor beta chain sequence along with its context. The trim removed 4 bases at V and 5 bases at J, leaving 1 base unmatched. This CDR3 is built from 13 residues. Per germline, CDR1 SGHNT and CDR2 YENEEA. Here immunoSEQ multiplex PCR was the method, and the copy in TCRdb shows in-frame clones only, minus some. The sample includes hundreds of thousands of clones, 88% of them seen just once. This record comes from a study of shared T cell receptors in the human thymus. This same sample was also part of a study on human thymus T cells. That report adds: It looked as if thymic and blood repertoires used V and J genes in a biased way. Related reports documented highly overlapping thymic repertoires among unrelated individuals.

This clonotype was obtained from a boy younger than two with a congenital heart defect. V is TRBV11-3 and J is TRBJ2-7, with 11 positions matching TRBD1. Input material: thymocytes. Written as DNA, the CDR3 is TGTGCCAGCAGCTGGGACAGGGGGAACGAGCAGTACTTC. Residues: CASSWDRGNEQYF.